This T cell receptor beta chain was found in a study of T cell responses to AZD1222 COVID-19 vaccine. Whole-study context: Pooled together were second doses at about 4 or about 12 weeks. Study outcomes and limitations: Reportedly, close to half of spike-specific TCRs are directed against unmutated variant regions. No repertoire was sampled before or during the peak T cell response, only after it. Most donors were white British, females outnumbered males, and clonal diversity was possibly underestimated.

Details on this clone: The antigen is unknown.

Germline V gives CDR1 ENHRY, CDR2 SYGVKD. Trimming took 6 bases from V and 5 from J; bases not matched to a gene: 4. There are 13 residues in the CDR3. This table comes from immunoSEQ multiplex PCR, and its TCRdb copy is limited to in-frame clones, with some not included. The sample holds 200,000 or so clones, 85% to 95% seen once. The J gene is TRBJ1-1, the V gene TRBV10-3, with 9 bases identical to TRBD1. The specimen was peripheral blood, collected on day 0 of AZD1222 vaccination. This receptor was obtained from an adult in good health. The CDR3 loop is CAIRETGGTEAFF. The CDR3 DNA follows: TGTGCCATCAGGGAGACAGGGGGGACTGAAGCTTTCTTT.